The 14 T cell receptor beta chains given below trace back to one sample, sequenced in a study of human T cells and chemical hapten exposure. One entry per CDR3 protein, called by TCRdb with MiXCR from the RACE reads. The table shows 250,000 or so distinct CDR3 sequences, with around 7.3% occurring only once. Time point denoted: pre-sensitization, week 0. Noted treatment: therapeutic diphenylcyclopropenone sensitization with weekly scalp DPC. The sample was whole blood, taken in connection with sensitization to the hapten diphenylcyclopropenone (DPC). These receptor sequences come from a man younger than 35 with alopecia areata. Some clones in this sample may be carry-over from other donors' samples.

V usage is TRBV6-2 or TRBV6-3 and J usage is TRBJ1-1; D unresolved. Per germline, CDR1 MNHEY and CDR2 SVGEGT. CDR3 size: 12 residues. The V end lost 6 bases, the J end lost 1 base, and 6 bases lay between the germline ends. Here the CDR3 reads CASRHGNTEAFF. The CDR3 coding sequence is TGTGCCAGCAGGCACGGGAACACTGAAGCTTTCTTT.

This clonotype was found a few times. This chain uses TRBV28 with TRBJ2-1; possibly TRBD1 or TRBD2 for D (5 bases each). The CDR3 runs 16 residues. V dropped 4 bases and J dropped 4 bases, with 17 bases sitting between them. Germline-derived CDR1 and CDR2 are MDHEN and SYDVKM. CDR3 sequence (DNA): TGTGCCAGCAGTTCCTCACAAGGGACCTTATACAATGAGCAGTTCTTC. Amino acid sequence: CASSSSQGTLYNEQFF. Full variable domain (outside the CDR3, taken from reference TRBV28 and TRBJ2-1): DVKVTQSSRYLVKRTGEKVFLECVQDMDHENMFWYRQDPGLGLRLIYFSYDVKMKEKGDIPEGYSVSREKKERFSLILESASTNQTSMYLCASSSSQGTLYNEQFFGPGTRLTVL.

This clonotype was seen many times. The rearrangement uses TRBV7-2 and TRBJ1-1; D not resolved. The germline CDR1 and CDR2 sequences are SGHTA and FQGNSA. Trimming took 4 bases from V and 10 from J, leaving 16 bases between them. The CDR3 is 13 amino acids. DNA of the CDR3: TGTGCCAGCAGCTCCTCGGCAGAGGTTGGAGCTTTCTTT. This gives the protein CASSSSAEVGAFF.

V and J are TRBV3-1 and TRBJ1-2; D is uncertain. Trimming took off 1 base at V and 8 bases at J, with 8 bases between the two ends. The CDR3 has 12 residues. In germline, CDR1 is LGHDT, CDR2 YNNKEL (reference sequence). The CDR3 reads CASSQVKGGYTF. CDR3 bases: TGTGCCAGCAGCCAAGTGAAAGGAGGCTACACCTTC.

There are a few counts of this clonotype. The CDR3 region has the DNA TGTGCCAGCAGTTTGGGGACTAGCGGGGGCACTAATACGCAGTATTTT. Translation gives CASSLGTSGGTNTQYF. This chain links TRBV12-3 or TRBV12-4 with TRBJ2-3, with 14 bases matching TRBD2. V trimming: 3 bases; J trimming: 7 bases; junction bases outside the gene matches: 6. CDR3 length equals 16 residues.

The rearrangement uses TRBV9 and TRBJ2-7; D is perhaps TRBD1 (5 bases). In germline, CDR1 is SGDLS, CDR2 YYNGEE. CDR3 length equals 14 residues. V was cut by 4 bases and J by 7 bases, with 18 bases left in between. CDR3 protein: CASSPRASQGEQYF. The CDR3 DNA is TGTGCCAGCAGCCCTAGGGCGAGTCAGGGAGAGCAGTACTTC.

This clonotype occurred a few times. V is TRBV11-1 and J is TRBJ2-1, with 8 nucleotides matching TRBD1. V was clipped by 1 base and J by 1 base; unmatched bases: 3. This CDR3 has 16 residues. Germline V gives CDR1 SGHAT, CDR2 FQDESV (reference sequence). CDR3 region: CASSLVGTGSYNEQFF. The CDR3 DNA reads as TGTGCCAGCAGCTTAGTCGGGACAGGATCCTACAATGAGCAGTTCTTC.

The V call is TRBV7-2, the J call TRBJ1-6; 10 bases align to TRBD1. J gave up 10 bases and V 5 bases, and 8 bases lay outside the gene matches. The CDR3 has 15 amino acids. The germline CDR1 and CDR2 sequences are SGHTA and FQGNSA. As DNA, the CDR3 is TGTGCCAGCAGCCGCGACAGGGGGCGGGAATCACCCCTCCACTTT. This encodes CASSRDRGRESPLHF. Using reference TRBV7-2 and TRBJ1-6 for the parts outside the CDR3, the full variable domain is GAGVSQSPSNKVTEKGKDVELRCDPISGHTALYWYRQSLGQGLEFLIYFQGNSAPDKSGLPSDRFSAERTGGSVSTLTIQRTQQEDSAVYLCASSRDRGRESPLHFGNGTRLTVT.

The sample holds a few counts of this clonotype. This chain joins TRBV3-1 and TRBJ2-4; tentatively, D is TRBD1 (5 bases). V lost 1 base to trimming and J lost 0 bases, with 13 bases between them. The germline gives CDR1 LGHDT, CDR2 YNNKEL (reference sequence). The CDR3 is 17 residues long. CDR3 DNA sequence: TGTGCCAGCAGCCAAGGACCCTTAGGGGCAGCCAAAAACATTCAGTACTTC. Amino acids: CASSQGPLGAAKNIQYF.

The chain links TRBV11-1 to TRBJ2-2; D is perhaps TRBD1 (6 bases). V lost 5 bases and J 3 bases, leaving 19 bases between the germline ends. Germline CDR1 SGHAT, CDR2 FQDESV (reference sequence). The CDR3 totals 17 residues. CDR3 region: CASSPVAGVFDTGELFF. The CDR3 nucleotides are TGTGCCAGCAGCCCCGTGGCAGGGGTTTTTGACACCGGGGAGCTGTTTTTT.

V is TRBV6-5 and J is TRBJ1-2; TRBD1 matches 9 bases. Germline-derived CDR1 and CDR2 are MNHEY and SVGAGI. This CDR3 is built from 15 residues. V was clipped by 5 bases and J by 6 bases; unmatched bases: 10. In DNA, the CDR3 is TGTGCCAGCAGTCTTACAAAGGGACAGGGAAATGGCTACACCTTC. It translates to CASSLTKGQGNGYTF.

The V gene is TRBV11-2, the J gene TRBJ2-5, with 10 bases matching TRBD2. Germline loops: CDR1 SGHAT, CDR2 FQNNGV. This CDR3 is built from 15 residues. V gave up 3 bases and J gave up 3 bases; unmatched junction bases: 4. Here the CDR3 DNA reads TGTGCCAGCAGCTTTCTTCTAGCGGGGGAAGAGACCCAGTACTTC. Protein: CASSFLLAGEETQYF.

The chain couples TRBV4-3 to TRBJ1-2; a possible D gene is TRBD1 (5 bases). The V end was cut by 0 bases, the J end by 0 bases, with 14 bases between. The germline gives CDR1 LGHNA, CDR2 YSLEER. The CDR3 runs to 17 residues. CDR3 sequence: CASSQDAWGGANYGYTF. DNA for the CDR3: TGCGCCAGCAGCCAAGATGCCTGGGGCGGTGCTAACTATGGCTACACCTTC.

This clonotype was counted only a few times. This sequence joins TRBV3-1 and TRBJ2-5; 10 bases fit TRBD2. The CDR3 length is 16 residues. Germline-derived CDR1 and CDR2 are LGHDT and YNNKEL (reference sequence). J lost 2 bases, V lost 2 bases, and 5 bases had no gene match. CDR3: CASSQRSSGGQETQYF. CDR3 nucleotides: TGTGCCAGCAGCCAACGGTCTAGCGGGGGACAAGAGACCCAGTACTTC.